The 8 T cell receptor beta chains below were found in one sample sequenced in a study of blood T cell repertoires in COVID-19. TCRdb's table, derived via immunoSEQ multiplex PCR, lists solely in-frame clones and lacks some. This sample has some 200,000 clones, with around nine tenths found just once. The material sequenced was peripheral blood. All receptors come from a man aged 40-55 years with active or convalescent COVID-19.

The chain is built from TRBV7-2 and TRBJ2-3, with D perhaps matching TRBD2 (5 bases). The CDR3 covers 11 residues. CDR1 and CDR2 (germline): SGHTA, FQGNSA. Trimming took off 5 bases at V and 10 bases at J, with 10 bases between the two ends. The DNA for the CDR3 is TGTGCCAGCAGCCGGGGAAATCCGCAGTATTTT. Encoded protein: CASSRGNPQYF.

The rearrangement joins TRBV11-2 to TRBJ2-6, with a weak D call TRBD1 (5 bases). Per germline, CDR1 SGHAT and CDR2 FQNNGV. V was trimmed by 0 bases and J by 1 base, leaving 10 bases between them. The CDR3 loop spans 17 amino acids. CDR3: CASSLEGAGSGANVLTF. CDR3 coding DNA: TGTGCCAGCAGCTTAGAAGGAGCAGGGTCTGGGGCCAACGTCCTGACTTTC.

This clone occurred once. J is TRBJ2-3 and V is TRBV7-2; no firm D call. Germline assignment: CDR1 SGHTA and CDR2 FQGNSA. The CDR3 sequence is 15 residues long. V lost 1 base, J lost 0 bases, and 8 bases lay in between. The chain's CDR3 is CASSLDQASTDTQYF. In DNA form, the CDR3 reads TGTGCCAGCAGCTTAGACCAAGCTAGCACAGATACGCAGTATTTT. The full variable domain, its missing parts supplied by reference TRBV7-2 and TRBJ2-3, is GAGVSQSPSNKVTEKGKDVELRCDPISGHTALYWYRQSLGQGLEFLIYFQGNSAPDKSGLPSDRFSAERTGGSVSTLTIQRTQQEDSAVYLCASSLDQASTDTQYFGPGTRLTVL.

V gene TRBV28 combines with J gene TRBJ1-6; tentatively, D is TRBD1 (5 bases). Germline V lookup: CDR1 MDHEN, CDR2 SYDVKM. Between the trimmed V and J ends, which lost 8 bases and 3 bases, there was a span of 8 bases. The CDR3 has 13 residues. The CDR3, as DNA: TGTGCCAGCCAGGGCTTCTATAATTCACCCCTCCACTTT. Its translation is CASQGFYNSPLHF.

The V gene is TRBV6-2 or TRBV6-3, the J gene TRBJ1-3; D uncertain. Trimming pared 0 bases from V and 2 bases from J, leaving 17 bases between. CDR1 is MNHEY and CDR2 is SVGEGT in the germline V gene. CDR3 length: 18 residues. The CDR3: CASSYSSRGTRAGNTIYF. The CDR3 nucleotides are TGTGCCAGCAGTTACTCATCTCGAGGCACGAGGGCTGGAAACACCATATATTTT.

The chain recombines TRBV24-1 with TRBJ2-1; 9 bases are shared with TRBD2. Germline V gives CDR1 KGHDR, CDR2 SFDVKD. The V gene end was trimmed by 4 bases and the J gene end by 5 bases; junction bases not matched to a gene: 8. The CDR3 is 16 residues long. Written as DNA, the CDR3 is TGTGCCACCAGTGAAGCAGCGGGGGGCACCCACAATGAGCAGTTCTTC. Amino acid sequence: CATSEAAGGTHNEQFF.

V gene TRBV4-1 combines with J gene TRBJ1-2; tentative D call: TRBD1 (6 bases). The germline gives CDR1 MGHRA, CDR2 YSYEKL. The CDR3 has 15 amino acids. V was shortened by 1 base and J by 4 bases, with 13 bases between the two germline ends. CDR3 residues: CASSQVDRSGYGYTF. The CDR3 DNA reads as TGCGCCAGCAGCCAAGTTGACAGGTCGGGCTATGGCTACACCTTC.

The chain uses TRBV7-9 and TRBJ2-3; possible D gene TRBD2, 6 bases. This CDR3 region has 19 residues. Germline V gene data show CDR1 as SEHNR and CDR2 as FQNEAQ (reference sequence). Trimming removed 1 base at V and 6 bases at J, with 26 bases between. CDR3 nucleotide sequence: TGTGCCAGCAGCTTAGGGGACTTCGACGGCCTAGGTGGAGGGGATACGCAGTATTTT. Protein: CASSLGDFDGLGGGDTQYF.